A single T cell receptor (beta chain) is shown here with its context. The antigen is unknown. This entry is derived from a study of shared clonotypes between healthy human individuals. Assay: immunoSEQ multiplex PCR; the TCRdb copy retains only in-frame clones and omits some. The sample lists roughly 120,000 clones; around 71% were seen once. With V trimmed by 5 bases and J by 5 bases, 4 bases remained unmatched. Germline V gene lookup returns CDR1 MNHNY and CDR2 SVGAGI (reference sequence). There are 14 residues in the CDR3. General study results and limits: Represented diversity (both genetic and exposure-history) was limited by the small number of donors. Clonotype sharing across several donors was observed for 5% to 6.5% of naive CD4 clonotypes.

V gene TRBV6-6 combines with J gene TRBJ2-7; TRBD1 matches at 12 bases. The sample consisted of memory CD8+ T cells sorted from blood. The subset: CD45RO+ cells pooled with CCR7-negative TemRA cells. This TCR derives from a woman aged 25 to 39 in good health. As DNA, the CDR3 is TGTGCCAGCAGTCTATGGGACAGGGGGCACGAGCAGTACTTC. Residues: CASSLWDRGHEQYF.